What follows describes a single T cell receptor (beta chain). Its antigen is not yet known. Base qualities are not at hand, and no much larger clone is one base apart. TCRbeta CDR3 regions were amplified from genomic DNA by means of the immunoSEQ Assay, a bias-controlled multiplex PCR. For the original study's pipeline: Nucleated cell counts per sample were estimated from amplification of reference gene primers within the assay. To quantify the absolute abundance of each unique TCRbeta CDR3 rearrangement, sequence reads were collapsed and filtered. For each sample, productive Simpson clonality was calculated as the square root of Simpson's diversity index over productive rearrangements. TCRdb mirrors the immuneACCESS table, restricted to in-frame sequences. Some clones are absent from its copies; in checked studies, under half trace to an unresolved V gene, and the reason for the others is unknown. That table gives V, J and clone size, and the DNA gave D and trimming. This sample gives roughly 160,000 clones in total; around nine tenths of them show up just once. The top ten clonotypes cover roughly 2.4% of the sample.

One collaborating source in Seattle enrolled patients while the patients were actively infected and followed the patients over time throughout the course of disease. Collaborating institutions collected whole blood in K2EDTA tubes following their own protocols. For TCRbeta analysis, collaborators shipped samples as frozen whole blood, isolated PBMCs, or DNA extracted from either of those sample types. V loses 8 bases of germline sequence and J loses 9 bases, and the interval between the two ends is 11 bases. The germline V gene provides CDR1 SGHTA and CDR2 FQGNSA. From the cysteine up to the phenylalanine, the CDR3 has a length of 12 residues. The sequence is cut down to CDR3 DNA, 36 bases in frame from base 1. This sample was taken from a study of blood T cell repertoires in COVID-19 (dated by TCRdb to 2019 to 2021). Some background on the complete study: Samples from collaborators originated in the United States, Italy and Spain and spanned both the acute and convalescent phases of COVID-19. Samples were obtained from the ongoing ImmuneRACE study (first 160 participants) and from over 1,000 subjects provided by 6 global collaborators. The material from the prospective study consisted of cDNA or gDNA derived from T cells, B-cell-depleted T cells, or PBMCs. The sample metadata nearly always contained a de-identified subject ID, COVID-19 status, age in years and sex. HLA class I and class II types, where available, came from metadata supplied by the sample provider rather than from assay-based typing. Deeply sampled blood TCRbeta repertoires from subjects exposed to, actively infected with, or recovered from COVID-19 were included in the dataset. The repertoires were released in a freely available public database meant as a resource for research on the immune response to SARS-CoV-2. Overall study results and their limits: The quantity of clinical and demographic metadata differed by source and by participant and was supplied without curation.

The V and J genes are TRBV7-2 and TRBJ1-6; tentative D gene TRBD1, with 5 bases matching. The TCR sequence derives from a woman older than 75 with COVID-19, enrolled during active disease. The sample consisted of peripheral blood. This receptor has the CDR3 CASAGFGSPLHF. The bases are TGTGCCAGCGCAGGGTTCGGTTCACCCCTCCACTTT. With the rest looked up from the reference TRBV7-2 and TRBJ1-6 genes rather than sequenced, the full variable domain is GAGVSQSPSNKVTEKGKDVELRCDPISGHTALYWYRQSLGQGLEFLIYFQGNSAPDKSGLPSDRFSAERTGGSVSTLTIQRTQQEDSAVYLCASAGFGSPLHFGNGTRLTVT.